This TCR beta chain came from a study of blood T cell repertoires in COVID-19 (dated by TCRdb to about 2020). At the level of the whole study: Collaborator samples came from the United States, Italy and Spain and covered acute and convalescent phases of COVID-19. HLA class I and class II types, where available, came from metadata supplied by the sample provider rather than from assay-based typing. Nearly every sample came with metadata listing a de-identified subject ID, COVID-19 status, age in years and sex. The dataset comprised deeply sampled blood TCRbeta repertoires from subjects exposed to, actively infected with, or recovered from COVID-19. The material from the prospective study consisted of cDNA or gDNA derived from T cells, B-cell-depleted T cells, or PBMCs. The repertoires were made available in a free public database intended to serve as a resource for research on the immune response to SARS-CoV-2. Samples were obtained from the ongoing ImmuneRACE study (first 160 participants) and from 1,254 subjects provided by 6 global collaborators. What the authors observed across the whole study: The quantity of clinical and demographic metadata differed by source and by participant and was supplied without curation.

About this clone: The antigen it recognizes is unknown. No base quality values were provided; no much bigger clone lies one nucleotide off.

TCRbeta CDR3 regions were amplified from genomic DNA using the immunoSEQ Assay, a bias-controlled multiplex PCR. Per the source publication's procedure: The number of nucleated cells in each sample was estimated by amplification of reference gene primers within the assay. To quantify the absolute abundance of each unique TCRbeta CDR3 rearrangement, sequence reads were collapsed and filtered. For each sample, productive Simpson clonality was calculated as the square root of Simpson's diversity index over productive rearrangements. Here the immuneACCESS table is served through TCRdb, limited to in-frame sequences with V and J called. Missing clones are a known gap in these copies; in checked studies unresolved V genes cover under half, and the rest lacks a known reason. That table furnishes V, J and clone size, whereas the DNA furnished D and trimming. The sample table records fewer than 350,000 clones; approximately 89% of these occur just once. 1.5% to 2% of the sample goes to the ten largest clones.

The germline ends are 18 bases apart after V is trimmed by 4 bases and J by 5 bases. Spanning cysteine to phenylalanine, the CDR3 consists of 15 amino acids. Only the CDR3 portion is preserved as DNA: 45 bases, with reading frame beginning at the first base. As encoded in the germline V gene, CDR1 is SGHRS while CDR2 is YFSETQ. At one collaborating source in Seattle, patients were enrolled during active infection and were followed longitudinally through the course of disease. The collaborating institutions used their own protocols to collect whole blood in K2EDTA tubes. For TCRbeta analysis, collaborators shipped samples as frozen whole blood, isolated PBMCs, or DNA extracted from either of those sample types.

The chain is made from TRBV5-1 and TRBJ1-2; D gene: possibly TRBD1, on 6 matching bases. The sample was peripheral blood. The source is a woman in her twenties or thirties with COVID-19, enrolled during active disease. Here is the DNA: TGCGCCAGCAGCCACGACATATGGACAGTTTATGGCTACACCTTC. It specifies CASSHDIWTVYGYTF.